The source of this T cell receptor beta chain is a study of T cell repertoires in cytomegalovirus infection. As for the study in general: Alongside well-studied HLA-B-restricted CMV epitopes, recently identified HLA-C-restricted CMV epitopes were also used.

TCRdb called the reads again in MiXCR, with one record for every CDR3 protein. This table has 650,000 to 900,000 distinct CDR3 sequences, over 25% appearing once. The table lists this clonotype with a few counts. Its cognate antigen is unknown. Per germline, CDR1 MNHEY and CDR2 SMNVEV (reference sequence). This CDR3 comprises 15 residues. V lost 5 bases to trimming and J lost 10 bases; unmatched junction nucleotides: 14. Study-level points and caveats: In two of eight donors, the top clonotype was HLA-C-restricted CMV-specific.

The sequence was collected from a human donor in good health (CMV status not recorded). Some clones in this sample may be carry-over from other donors' samples. This sample comprised cultured CD8+ T cells from PBMCs, obtained from culture after CMV antigen stimulation. J is TRBJ2-1 and V is TRBV27, with 7 bases lining up with TRBD2. The CDR3 spells CASSPGTGGGKEQFF. DNA of the CDR3: TGTGCCAGCAGTCCCGGGACGGGGGGTGGGAAAGAGCAGTTCTTC.